This TCR beta chain is drawn from a study of control samples from healthy donors and cancer patients. The length of the CDR3 is 16 residues. Trimming removed 1 base from V and 5 bases from J; junction bases left unmatched: 7. The germline V gene encodes CDR1 LGHDT and CDR2 YNNKEL (reference sequence). Clones were sequenced by immunoSEQ multiplex PCR, and TCRdb holds only the in-frame ones, with some missing. The sample shows approximately 190,000 clones, about 91% of them seen only once. The material sequenced was blood. The receptor comes from a man between 25 and 39 years old in good health. The chain couples TRBV3-1 (or the pseudogene TRBV3-2) to TRBJ2-2; 7 positions match TRBD1. The CDR3 DNA reads TGTGCCAGCAGCCAAGCCCTACAGGGGCTGACCGGGGAGCTGTTTTTT. This gives the protein CASSQALQGLTGELFF.